These 16 T cell receptor beta chains were sequenced from one sample in a study of CXCR3-negative and CXCR3-positive naive CD8 T cells. UMI-labeled 5' RACE yielded the TRB cDNA libraries. TCRdb derives one entry per CDR3 protein from the 5' RACE reads, leaving out DNA. The table for this sample gives 65,000 to 75,000 distinct CDR3 sequences. Specimen: naive CXCR3- CD8+ T cells from blood. Indicated subset: CD45RO-CCR7+CD27+CD95- naive CD8+ T cells lacking CXCR3 (TNR3-). The source is a human donor in good health. Some clones in this sample may be carry-over from other donors' samples.

The rearrangement links TRBV5-1 to TRBJ1-5. CDR1 and CDR2 from the germline V gene are SGHRS and YFSETQ. The CDR3 has 14 amino acids. CDR3 in amino acids: CASSLVGPHQPQHF.

The genes are TRBV5-1 and TRBJ2-7; TCRdb proposes TRBD2, but this gene call is untestable without DNA. From germline, CDR1 is SGHRS and CDR2 YFSETQ. The CDR3 contains 18 residues. The CDR3 sequence: CASSWGQPSGTRNYEQYF.

The rearrangement joins TRBV29-1 to TRBJ1-2; TCRdb returns TRBD1, unconfirmable since there is no DNA. CDR3 length equals 11 residues. Germline CDR1 SQVTM, CDR2 ANQGSEA. The CDR3 loop reads CSARTGLGYTF.

The J gene is TRBJ2-1, the V gene TRBV4-2; TCRdb's assignment of TRBD1 cannot be checked, as there is no DNA. This CDR3 is built from 14 residues. Per the germline V gene, CDR1 is LGHNA and CDR2 is YNFKEQ. The CDR3 region is CASKGGTSYNEQFF.

The rearrangement joins TRBV9 to TRBJ2-1; TCRdb proposes TRBD2, but this gene call is untestable without DNA. Germline loops: CDR1 SGDLS, CDR2 YYNGEE. The CDR3 consists of 14 residues. CDR3 protein: CASSASGSYNEQFF.

The J gene is TRBJ2-7, the V gene TRBV19; TCRdb picks TRBD1, but there is no DNA to check that call. Per germline, CDR1 LNHDA and CDR2 SQIVND (reference sequence). The CDR3 sequence is 15 residues long. The CDR3: CASSTGTVNSYEQYF.

This chain uses TRBV6-2 or TRBV6-3 with TRBJ2-2; TCRdb reports TRBD1, a call that lacks DNA to check it against. Germline V gene sequence: CDR1 MNHEY, CDR2 SVGEGT. CDR3 size: 15 residues. CDR3 in amino acids: CASRVGQGDAGELFF.

The rearrangement links TRBV7-8 to TRBJ2-1; the TCRdb call, TRBD2, lacks DNA for checking. This CDR3 region has 18 residues. The germline gives CDR1 SGHVS, CDR2 FQNEAQ. Here the CDR3 reads CASSLAGPAGSAYNEQFF.

The CDR3 reads CASCGTKLDEQFF. The V gene is TRBV28, the J gene TRBJ2-1; absent DNA, TCRdb's TRBD1 call cannot be checked. The germline V gene has CDR1 MDHEN and CDR2 SYDVKM. CDR3 size: 13 residues.

V is TRBV20-1 and J is TRBJ1-5. The CDR3 covers 15 residues. The V gene's germline CDR1 is DFQATT and CDR2 SNEGSKA (reference sequence). The CDR3 sequence: CSARVTDYSNQPQHF.

The genes are TRBV28 and TRBJ2-7; TCRdb picks TRBD1, but there is no DNA to check that call. Germline V lookup: CDR1 MDHEN, CDR2 SYDVKM. This CDR3 is built from 15 residues. Here the CDR3 reads CASRSFRAPAYEQYF.

J is TRBJ1-1 and V is TRBV5-5; checking the TCRdb D call of TRBD1 is not possible without DNA. CDR1 SGHKS and CDR2 YYEKEE come from the germline V gene (reference sequence). CDR3 length: 16 amino acids. CDR3 loop: CASSLNRASRDTEAFF.

The gene calls are TRBV14 and TRBJ2-2; TCRdb's D call of TRBD1 is untestable without DNA. The CDR3 is made up of 19 amino acids. Germline V CDR1 and CDR2: SGHDN, FVKESK. The CDR3 region is CASSDPTQEGQANTGELFF.

The rearrangement joins TRBV5-1 to TRBJ1-1; without DNA, the TCRdb call of TRBD1 cannot be checked. The CDR3 has 15 residues. Germline CDR1 SGHRS, CDR2 YFSETQ. The chain's CDR3 is CASSLGQGLSTEAFF. The whole variable domain, remainder taken from reference TRBV5-1 and TRBJ1-1, is KAGVTQTPRYLIKTRGQQVTLSCSPISGHRSVSWYQQTPGQGLQFLFEYFSETQRNKGNFPGRFSGRQFSNSRSEMNVSTLELGDSALYLCASSLGQGLSTEAFFGQGTRLTVV.

The chain links TRBV7-9 to TRBJ2-7; TCRdb picks TRBD2, but there is no DNA to check that call. The CDR3 has 16 residues. The germline V gene has CDR1 SEHNR and CDR2 FQNEAQ (reference sequence). The CDR3: CASSSGTSGALYEQYF.

The J gene is TRBJ2-7, the V gene TRBV7-2. The CDR3 has 13 residues. Germline V gives CDR1 SGHTA, CDR2 FQGNSA. The chain's CDR3 is CASSPMGTYEQYF.